This T cell receptor beta chain was profiled in a study of response to subunit inactivated influenza vaccine. Points from the study as a whole: Few new T cells, the authors suggested, are recruited by each seasonal influenza vaccination.

MiXCR, run by TCRdb on the RT-PCR reads, gives a single entry per CDR3 protein. The repertoire holds about half a million distinct CDR3 sequences, with less than 30% as singletons. This clonotype was observed at least ten times. Antigen: not known. V lost 0 bases to trimming and J lost 0 bases, with 5 bases between them. The CDR3 is 13 residues long. Germline assignment: CDR1 DFQATT and CDR2 SNEGSKA (reference sequence). Sequences were derived from CD4+ T cells sorted from PBMCs, sampled more than 4 days after vaccination. The TCR was taken from a man aged 50 to 60 who received an inactivated influenza vaccine. This chain connects TRBV20-1 to TRBJ1-1; no definite D call. CDR3 in DNA: TGCAGTGCTAGAGAGGATATGAACACTGAAGCTTTCTTT. The encoded protein is CSAREDMNTEAFF.